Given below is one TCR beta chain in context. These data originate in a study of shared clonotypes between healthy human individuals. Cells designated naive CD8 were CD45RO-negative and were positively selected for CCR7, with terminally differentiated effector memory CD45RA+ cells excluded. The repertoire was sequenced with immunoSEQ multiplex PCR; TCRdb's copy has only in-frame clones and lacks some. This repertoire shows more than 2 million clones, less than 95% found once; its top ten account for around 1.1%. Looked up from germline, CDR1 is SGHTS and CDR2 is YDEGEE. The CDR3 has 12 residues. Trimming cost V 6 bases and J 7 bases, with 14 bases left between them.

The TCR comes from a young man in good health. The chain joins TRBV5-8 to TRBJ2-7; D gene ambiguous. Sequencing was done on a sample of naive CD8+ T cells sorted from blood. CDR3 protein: CASNFGPREQYF. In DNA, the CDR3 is TGTGCCAGCAACTTCGGGCCCAGGGAGCAGTACTTC.